The present TCR beta chain was sequenced within a study of Ad26.COV2.S vaccination and SARS-CoV-2 variants. Study-level background: Administration of Ad26.COV2.S was intramuscular, either once or twice 56 days apart.

Using immunoSEQ multiplex PCR, the repertoire was profiled, and TCRdb retains in-frame clones only, with some absent. Of hundreds of thousands of clones listed, roughly 90% are singletons. Of note for this clone: Its antigen is not known.

Treatment described: some 19 received Ad26.COV2.S at low or high dose, single or two shots; 5 received placebo; per-sample allocation not given. Sample collection was performed on day 63 after the first vaccine or placebo injection. General observations from the study: Substantial breadth was reported for post-vaccination spike-specific CD8+ and CD4+ T cells. Ad26.COV2.S recipients had broader spike-specific TCRs (P = 0.0014).

CDR3 length: 14 residues. Germline CDR1 is LNHDA and CDR2 is SQIVND (reference sequence). V dropped 3 bases and J dropped 0 bases, with 8 bases sitting between them. The chain carries TRBV19 and TRBJ1-1; D perhaps matches TRBD1 (6 bases). The TCR originated in a person aged 18-60 years who received the Ad26.COV2.S COVID-19 vaccine or a placebo. The material was peripheral blood, obtained in a trial of Ad26.COV2.S vaccine versus placebo. CDR3 DNA sequence: TGTGCCAGTAGTATGCAGGGGATGAACACTGAAGCTTTCTTT. It encodes CASSMQGMNTEAFF.